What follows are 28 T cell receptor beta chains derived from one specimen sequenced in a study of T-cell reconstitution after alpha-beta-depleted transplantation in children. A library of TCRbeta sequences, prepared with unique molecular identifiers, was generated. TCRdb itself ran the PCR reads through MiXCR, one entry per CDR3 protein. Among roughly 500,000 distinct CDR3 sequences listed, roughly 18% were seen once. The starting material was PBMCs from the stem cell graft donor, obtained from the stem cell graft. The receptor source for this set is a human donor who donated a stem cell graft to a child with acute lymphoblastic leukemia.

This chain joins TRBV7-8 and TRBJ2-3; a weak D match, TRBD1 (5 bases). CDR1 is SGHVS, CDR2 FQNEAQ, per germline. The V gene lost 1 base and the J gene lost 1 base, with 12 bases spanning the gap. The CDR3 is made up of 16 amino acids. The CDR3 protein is CASSLVQGLGTDTQYF. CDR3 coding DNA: TGTGCCAGCAGCTTAGTTCAGGGTTTGGGCACAGATACGCAGTATTTT.

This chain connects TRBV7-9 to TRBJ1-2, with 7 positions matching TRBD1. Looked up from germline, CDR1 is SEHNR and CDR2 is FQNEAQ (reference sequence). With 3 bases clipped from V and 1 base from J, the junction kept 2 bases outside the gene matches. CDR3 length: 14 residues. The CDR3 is CASSLTGINYGYTF. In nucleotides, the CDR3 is TGTGCCAGCAGCTTGACAGGGATTAACTATGGCTACACCTTC. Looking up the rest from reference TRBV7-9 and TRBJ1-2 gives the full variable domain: DTGVSQNPRHKITKRGQNVTFRCDPISEHNRLYWYRQTLGQGPEFLTYFQNEAQLEKSRLLSDRFSAERPKGSFSTLEIQRTEQGDSAMYLCASSLTGINYGYTFGSGTRLTVV.

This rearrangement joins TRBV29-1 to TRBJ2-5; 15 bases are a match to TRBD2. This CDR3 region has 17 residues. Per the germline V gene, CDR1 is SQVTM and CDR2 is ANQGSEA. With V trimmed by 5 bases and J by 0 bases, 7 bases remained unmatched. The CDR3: CSVPPGLAGGYQETQYF. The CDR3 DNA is TGCAGCGTTCCTCCGGGACTAGCGGGAGGTTACCAAGAGACCCAGTACTTC.

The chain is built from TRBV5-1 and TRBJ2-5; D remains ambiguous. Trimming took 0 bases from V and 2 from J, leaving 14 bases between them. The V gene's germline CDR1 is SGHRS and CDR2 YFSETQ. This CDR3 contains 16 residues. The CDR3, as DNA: TGCGCCAGCAGCTTGGCCACAAGGCCCCTACAAGAGACCCAGTACTTC. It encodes CASSLATRPLQETQYF.

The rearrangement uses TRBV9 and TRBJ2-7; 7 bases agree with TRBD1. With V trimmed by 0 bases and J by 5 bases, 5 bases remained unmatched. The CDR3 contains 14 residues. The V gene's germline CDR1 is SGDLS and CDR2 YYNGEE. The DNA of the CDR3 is TGTGCCAGCAGCGTAGCACAGGGGACAGACGAGCAGTACTTC. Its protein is CASSVAQGTDEQYF.

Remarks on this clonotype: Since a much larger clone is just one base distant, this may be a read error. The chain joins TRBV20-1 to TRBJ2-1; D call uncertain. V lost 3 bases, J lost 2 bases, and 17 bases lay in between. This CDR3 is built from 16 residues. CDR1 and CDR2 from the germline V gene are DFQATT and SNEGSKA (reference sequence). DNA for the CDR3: TGCAGTGCTAGTGACCTCGGCGCGAGCACCTACAATGAGCAGTTCTTC. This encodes CSASDLGASTYNEQFF.

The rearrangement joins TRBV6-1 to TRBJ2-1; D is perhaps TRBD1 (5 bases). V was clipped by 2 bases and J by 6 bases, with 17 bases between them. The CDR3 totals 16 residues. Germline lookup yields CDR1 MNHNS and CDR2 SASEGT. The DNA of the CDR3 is TGTGCCAGCAGTGAACTAACCCGCGGACAAGGCAATGAGCAGTTCTTC. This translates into CASSELTRGQGNEQFF.

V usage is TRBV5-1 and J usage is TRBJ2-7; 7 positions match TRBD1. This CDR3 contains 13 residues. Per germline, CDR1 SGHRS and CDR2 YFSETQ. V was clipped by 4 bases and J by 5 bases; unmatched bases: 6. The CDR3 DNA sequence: TGCGCCAGCAGCCGACAGGGTGGCGACGAGCAGTACTTC. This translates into CASSRQGGDEQYF. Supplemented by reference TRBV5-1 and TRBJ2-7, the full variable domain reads KAGVTQTPRYLIKTRGQQVTLSCSPISGHRSVSWYQQTPGQGLQFLFEYFSETQRNKGNFPGRFSGRQFSNSRSEMNVSTLELGDSALYLCASSRQGGDEQYFGPGTRLTVT.

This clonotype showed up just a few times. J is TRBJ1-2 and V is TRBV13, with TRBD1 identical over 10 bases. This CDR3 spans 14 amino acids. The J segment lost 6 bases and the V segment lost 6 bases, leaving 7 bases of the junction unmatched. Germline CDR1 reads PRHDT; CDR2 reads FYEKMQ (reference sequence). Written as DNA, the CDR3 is TGTGCCAGCAGTCTAGGGACAGGGGAGGATGGCTACACCTTC. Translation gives CASSLGTGEDGYTF.

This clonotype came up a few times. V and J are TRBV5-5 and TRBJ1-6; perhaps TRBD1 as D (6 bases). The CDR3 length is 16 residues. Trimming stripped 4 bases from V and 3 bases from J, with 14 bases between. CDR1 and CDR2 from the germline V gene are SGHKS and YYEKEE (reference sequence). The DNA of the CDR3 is TGTGCCAGCAGCGGCGGGGACAACCTCTATAATTCACCCCTCCACTTT. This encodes CASSGGDNLYNSPLHF.

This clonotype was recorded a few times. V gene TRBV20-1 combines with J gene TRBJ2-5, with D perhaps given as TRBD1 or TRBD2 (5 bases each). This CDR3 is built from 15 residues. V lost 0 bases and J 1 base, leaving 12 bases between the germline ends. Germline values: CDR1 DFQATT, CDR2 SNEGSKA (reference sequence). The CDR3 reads CSARDAGTVQETQYF. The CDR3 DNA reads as TGCAGTGCTAGAGATGCTGGGACGGTCCAAGAGACCCAGTACTTC.

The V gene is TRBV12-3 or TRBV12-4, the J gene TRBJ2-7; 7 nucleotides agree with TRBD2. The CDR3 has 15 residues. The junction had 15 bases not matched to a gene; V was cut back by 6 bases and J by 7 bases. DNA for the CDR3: TGTGCCAGCAGCTCACAAGAAGGCGGGAGTGGAGAGCAGTACTTC. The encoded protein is CASSSQEGGSGEQYF.

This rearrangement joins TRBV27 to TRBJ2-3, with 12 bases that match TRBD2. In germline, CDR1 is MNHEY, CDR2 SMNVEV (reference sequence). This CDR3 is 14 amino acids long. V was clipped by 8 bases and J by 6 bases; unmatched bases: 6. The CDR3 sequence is CASLRLAGGDTQYF. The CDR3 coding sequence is TGTGCCAGCCTCCGGCTAGCGGGAGGGGATACGCAGTATTTT.

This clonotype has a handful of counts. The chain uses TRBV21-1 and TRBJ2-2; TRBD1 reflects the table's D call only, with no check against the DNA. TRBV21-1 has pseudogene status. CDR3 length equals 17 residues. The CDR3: CASSNGTGIYGTGELFF. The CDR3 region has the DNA TGTGCCAGCAGCAACGGGACAGGGATTTATGGTACCGGGGAGCTGTTTTTT.

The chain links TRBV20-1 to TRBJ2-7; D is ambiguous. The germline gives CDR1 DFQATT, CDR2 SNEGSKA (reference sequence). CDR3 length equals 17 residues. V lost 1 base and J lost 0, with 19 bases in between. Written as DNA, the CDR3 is TGCAGTGCTAGAGGCCCTTCCCTCCGACAAAACTCCTACGAGCAGTACTTC. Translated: CSARGPSLRQNSYEQYF.

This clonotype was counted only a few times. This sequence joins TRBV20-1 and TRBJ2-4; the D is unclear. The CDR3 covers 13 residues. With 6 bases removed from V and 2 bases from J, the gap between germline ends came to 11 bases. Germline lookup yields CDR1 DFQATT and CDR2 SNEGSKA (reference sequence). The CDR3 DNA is TGCAGTGCCGGAAGGGAAACCAAAAACATTCAGTACTTC. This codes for CSAGRETKNIQYF.

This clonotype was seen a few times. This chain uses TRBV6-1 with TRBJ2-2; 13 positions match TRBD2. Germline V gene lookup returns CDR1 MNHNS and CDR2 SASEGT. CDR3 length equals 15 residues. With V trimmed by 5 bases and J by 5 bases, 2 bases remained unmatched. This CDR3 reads CASSRGLAGTGELFF. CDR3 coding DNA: TGTGCCAGCAGTAGGGGACTAGCGGGAACCGGGGAGCTGTTTTTT.

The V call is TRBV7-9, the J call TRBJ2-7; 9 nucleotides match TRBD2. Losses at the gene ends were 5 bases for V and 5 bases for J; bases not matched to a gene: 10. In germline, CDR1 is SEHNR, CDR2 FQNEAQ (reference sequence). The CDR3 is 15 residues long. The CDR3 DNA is TGTGCCAGCAGCATCGTAGCGGGAGCGGTCGACGAGCAGTACTTC. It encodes CASSIVAGAVDEQYF. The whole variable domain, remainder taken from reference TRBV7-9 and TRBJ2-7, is DTGVSQNPRHKITKRGQNVTFRCDPISEHNRLYWYRQTLGQGPEFLTYFQNEAQLEKSRLLSDRFSAERPKGSFSTLEIQRTEQGDSAMYLCASSIVAGAVDEQYFGPGTRLTVT.

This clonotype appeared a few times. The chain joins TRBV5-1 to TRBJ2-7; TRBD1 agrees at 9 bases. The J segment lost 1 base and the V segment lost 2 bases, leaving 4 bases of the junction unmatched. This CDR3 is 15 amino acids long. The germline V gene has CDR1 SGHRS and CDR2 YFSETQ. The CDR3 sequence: CASSFSGQGSYEQYF. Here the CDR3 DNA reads TGCGCCAGCAGCTTTTCGGGACAGGGTTCCTACGAGCAGTACTTC.

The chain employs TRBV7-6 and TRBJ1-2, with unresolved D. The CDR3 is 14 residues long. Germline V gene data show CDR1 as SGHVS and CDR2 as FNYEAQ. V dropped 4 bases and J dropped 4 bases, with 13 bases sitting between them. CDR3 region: CASSSQPDLYGYTF. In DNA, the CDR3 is TGTGCCAGCAGCTCCCAACCGGACCTCTATGGCTACACCTTC.

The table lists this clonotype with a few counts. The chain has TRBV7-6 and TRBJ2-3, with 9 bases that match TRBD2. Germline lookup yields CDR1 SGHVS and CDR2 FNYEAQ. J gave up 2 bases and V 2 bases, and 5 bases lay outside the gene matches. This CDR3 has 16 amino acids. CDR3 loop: CASSLMIAGVTDTQYF. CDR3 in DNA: TGTGCCAGCAGCTTAATGATAGCGGGGGTCACAGATACGCAGTATTTT.

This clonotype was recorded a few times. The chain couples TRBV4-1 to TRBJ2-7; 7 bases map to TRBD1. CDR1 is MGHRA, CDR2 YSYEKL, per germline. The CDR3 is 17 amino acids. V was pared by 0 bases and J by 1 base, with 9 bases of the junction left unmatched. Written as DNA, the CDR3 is TGCGCCAGCAGCCAAGACGTCGGACAGGAGAGATCCTACGAGCAGTACTTC. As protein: CASSQDVGQERSYEQYF.

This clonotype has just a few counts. The CDR3 is CASRPTDPYNSPLHF. CDR3 coding DNA: TGTGCCAGCAGACCGACCGACCCATATAATTCACCCCTCCACTTT. The rearrangement joins TRBV4-2 to TRBJ1-6; D is unresolved. V shed 6 bases and J shed 4 bases, with 13 bases lying between them. Germline lookup yields CDR1 LGHNA and CDR2 YNFKEQ. This CDR3 spans 15 amino acids.

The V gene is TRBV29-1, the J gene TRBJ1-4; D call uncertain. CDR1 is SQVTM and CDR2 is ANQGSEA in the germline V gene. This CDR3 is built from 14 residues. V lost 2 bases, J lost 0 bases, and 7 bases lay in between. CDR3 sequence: CSVESGATNEKLFF. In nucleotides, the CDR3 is TGCAGCGTTGAATCAGGAGCAACTAATGAAAAACTGTTTTTT.

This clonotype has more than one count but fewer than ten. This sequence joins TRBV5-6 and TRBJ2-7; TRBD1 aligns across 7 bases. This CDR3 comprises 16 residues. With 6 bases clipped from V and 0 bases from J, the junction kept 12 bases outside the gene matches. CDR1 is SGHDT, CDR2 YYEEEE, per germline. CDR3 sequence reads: CASTATRTGPSYEQYF. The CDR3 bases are TGTGCCAGCACAGCAACTAGGACAGGACCCTCCTACGAGCAGTACTTC.

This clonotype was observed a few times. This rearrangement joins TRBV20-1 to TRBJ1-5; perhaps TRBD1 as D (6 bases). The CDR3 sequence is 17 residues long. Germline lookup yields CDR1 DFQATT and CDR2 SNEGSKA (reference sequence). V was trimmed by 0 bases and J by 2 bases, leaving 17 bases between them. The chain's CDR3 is CSARESVRGRRNQPQHF. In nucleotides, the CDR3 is TGCAGTGCTAGAGAAAGCGTCAGGGGCCGGCGCAATCAGCCCCAGCATTTT.

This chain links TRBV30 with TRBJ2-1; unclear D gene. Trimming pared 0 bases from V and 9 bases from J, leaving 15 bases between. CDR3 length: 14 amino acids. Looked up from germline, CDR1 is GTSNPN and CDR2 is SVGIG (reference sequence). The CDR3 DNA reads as TGTGCCTGGAGTGTCTCGTCGGGTGGCGGTGAGCAGTTCTTC. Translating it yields CAWSVSSGGGEQFF.

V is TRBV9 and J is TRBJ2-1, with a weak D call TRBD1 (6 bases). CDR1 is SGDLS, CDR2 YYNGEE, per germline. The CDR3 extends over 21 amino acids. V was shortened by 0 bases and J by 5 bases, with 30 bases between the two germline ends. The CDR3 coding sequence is TGTGCCAGCAGCGTAGCTTCCTGGGCCCAACCACAGGGTACTCGGGACAATGAGCAGTTCTTC. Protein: CASSVASWAQPQGTRDNEQFF.